One sample yielded the 17 T cell receptor beta chains listed below, sequenced in a study of blood T cell repertoires in COVID-19. Produced via immunoSEQ multiplex PCR; TCRdb's table is partial and in-frame only. Counted here are roughly 430,000 clones, 70% to 90% occurring once; the ten biggest clones make up roughly 1.4%. The source material was PBMCs or T cells enriched from blood (not recorded which). Receptor source: a woman in her late teens or twenties who had been exposed to COVID-19.

The V and J genes are TRBV18 and TRBJ1-1; weak D call: TRBD1 (5 bases). CDR3 size: 16 residues. Germline V gene data show CDR1 as KGHSH and CDR2 as LQKENI. With 0 bases removed from V and 4 bases from J, the gap between germline ends came to 15 bases. CDR3: CASSPPGLRGGTEAFF. The CDR3 DNA reads as TGTGCCAGCTCACCACCAGGGCTAAGGGGAGGCACTGAAGCTTTCTTT.

The chain couples TRBV27 to TRBJ2-3; TRBD2 matches at 9 bases. The V segment lost 5 bases and the J segment 1 base; nucleotides outside the gene matches: 4. Looked up from germline, CDR1 is MNHEY and CDR2 is SMNVEV (reference sequence). CDR3 length: 15 residues. The CDR3 bases are TGTGCCAGCAGTGCCGGGACTAGCCGCACAGATACGCAGTATTTT. Its protein product is CASSAGTSRTDTQYF.

The chain joins TRBV19 to TRBJ2-7; 9 bases align to TRBD2. J lost 3 bases, V lost 0 bases, and 12 bases had no gene match. CDR1 is LNHDA, CDR2 SQIVND, per germline (reference sequence). The CDR3 runs 18 residues. CDR3 protein: CASSIESGGLAGYYEQYF. CDR3 coding DNA: TGTGCCAGTAGTATAGAGAGCGGGGGGCTAGCGGGATACTACGAGCAGTACTTC.

The chain couples TRBV7-9 to TRBJ1-5, with D possibly being TRBD1 (6 bases). Trimming removed 1 base from V and 0 bases from J, with 13 bases in between. The CDR3 is made up of 17 amino acids. The germline V gene has CDR1 SEHNR and CDR2 FQNEAQ (reference sequence). The DNA for the CDR3 is TGTGCCAGCAGCTTAGACAGGGAACAGTATAGCAATCAGCCCCAGCATTTT. It is translated as CASSLDREQYSNQPQHF.

The rearrangement links TRBV5-8 to TRBJ2-5; D is possibly TRBD1 (7 bases). Germline V CDR1 and CDR2: SGHTS, YDEGEE. The length of the CDR3 is 17 residues. Trimming cost V 4 bases and J 1 base, with 20 bases left between them. The CDR3 DNA is TGTGCCAGCAGCCCGGGACAGTCTCCGGGGGCCCAAGAGACCCAGTACTTC. This encodes CASSPGQSPGAQETQYF.

The rearrangement joins TRBV7-9 to TRBJ2-7, with 9 bases lining up with TRBD2. The V segment lost 1 base and the J segment 2 bases; nucleotides outside the gene matches: 6. The CDR3 has 16 amino acids. Germline V CDR1 and CDR2: SEHNR, FQNEAQ (reference sequence). The CDR3 bases are TGTGCCAGCAGCTTAGATTCTGGGACTAGCCCCTACGAGCAGTACTTC. Its translation: CASSLDSGTSPYEQYF.

The rearrangement links TRBV5-5 to TRBJ2-7; D is unclear. The germline gives CDR1 SGHKS, CDR2 YYEKEE (reference sequence). This CDR3 has 15 amino acids. Trimming removed 0 bases from V and 0 bases from J, with 10 bases in between. The CDR3 protein is CASSLAGGSSYEQYF. Here the CDR3 DNA reads TGTGCCAGCAGCTTGGCCGGCGGTAGCTCCTACGAGCAGTACTTC.

This rearrangement joins TRBV30 to TRBJ1-4; TRBD1 matches at 7 bases. V trimming: 5 bases; J trimming: 3 bases; junction bases outside the gene matches: 3. Germline CDR1 reads GTSNPN; CDR2 reads SVGIG (reference sequence). The CDR3 contains 13 residues. The CDR3 is CAWGGTANEKLFF. The CDR3 nucleotides are TGTGCCTGGGGGGGGACAGCTAATGAAAAACTGTTTTTT.

The rearrangement joins TRBV11-2 to TRBJ1-1, with D hard to call. This CDR3 has 13 residues. Germline CDR1 SGHAT, CDR2 FQNNGV. Trimming removed 1 base from V and 5 bases from J, with 8 bases in between. This chain's CDR3 is CASSLGQTTEAFF. CDR3 nucleotide sequence: TGTGCCAGCAGCTTAGGTCAAACTACTGAAGCTTTCTTT. The full variable domain, rest sourced from reference TRBV11-2 and TRBJ1-1, is EAGVAQSPRYKIIEKRQSVAFWCNPISGHATLYWYQQILGQGPKLLIQFQNNGVVDDSQLPKDRFSAERLKGVDSTLKIQPAKLEDSAVYLCASSLGQTTEAFFGQGTRLTVV.

This chain links TRBV6-5 with TRBJ2-7; possible D gene TRBD2, 6 bases. V lost 4 bases and J lost 1, with 14 bases in between. The CDR3 is 15 residues long. Germline loops: CDR1 MNHEY, CDR2 SVGAGI. In nucleotides, the CDR3 is TGTGCCAGCAGTTTCGACGGGAGTAGGTCCTACGAGCAGTACTTC. Its translation is CASSFDGSRSYEQYF.

This chain connects TRBV29-1 to TRBJ2-1; 7 bases are a match to TRBD1. This CDR3 is 10 amino acids long. Germline values: CDR1 SQVTM, CDR2 ANQGSEA. CDR3 sequence: CRAGGDEQFF. The DNA for the CDR3 is TGCAGAGCAGGGGGTGATGAGCAGTTCTTC.

This clone was observed a few times. The chain combines TRBV7-2 with TRBJ1-2, with 9 bases identical to TRBD1. The CDR3 consists of 16 residues. The germline V gene encodes CDR1 SGHTA and CDR2 FQGNSA. Losses at the gene ends were 1 base for V and 2 bases for J; bases not matched to a gene: 5. CDR3 region: CASSLGLDRGNYGYTF. The DNA of the CDR3 is TGTGCCAGCAGCTTAGGCCTTGACAGGGGGAACTATGGCTACACCTTC. The full variable domain, rest sourced from reference TRBV7-2 and TRBJ1-2, is GAGVSQSPSNKVTEKGKDVELRCDPISGHTALYWYRQSLGQGLEFLIYFQGNSAPDKSGLPSDRFSAERTGGSVSTLTIQRTQQEDSAVYLCASSLGLDRGNYGYTFGSGTRLTVV.

The chain employs TRBV11-2 and TRBJ1-6, with D unclear. This CDR3 comprises 13 residues. Deletions cut 0 bases from V and 7 bases from J, with 4 bases between. CDR1 is SGHAT and CDR2 is FQNNGV in the germline V gene. The CDR3 spells CASSLDRNSPLHF. DNA of the CDR3: TGTGCCAGCAGCTTAGATCGGAATTCACCCCTCCACTTT.

The V gene is TRBV28, the J gene TRBJ1-5, with 10 bases that match TRBD1. CDR1 is MDHEN and CDR2 is SYDVKM in the germline V gene. Trimming removed 8 bases from V and 2 bases from J; junction bases left unmatched: 6. This CDR3 has 15 residues. In nucleotides, the CDR3 is TGTGCCAGCGGGGGGACAGGGGTCGGCAATCAGCCCCAGCATTTT. Translating gives CASGGTGVGNQPQHF.

The chain uses TRBV28 and TRBJ2-1, with unresolved D. V was clipped by 1 base and J by 4 bases, with 8 bases between them. The CDR3 consists of 14 residues. Per germline, CDR1 MDHEN and CDR2 SYDVKM. CDR3 nucleotides: TGTGCCAGCAGTTTATCTGCGAGGTACAATGAGCAGTTCTTC. This translates into CASSLSARYNEQFF.

The V call is TRBV5-1, the J call TRBJ2-7; D possibly corresponds to TRBD2 (5 bases). The V gene's germline CDR1 is SGHRS and CDR2 YFSETQ. The CDR3 contains 13 residues. Trimming removed 4 bases at V and 0 bases at J, with 8 bases between. The CDR3 loop is CASSHGLSYEQYF. CDR3 nucleotide sequence: TGCGCCAGCAGCCACGGACTCTCCTACGAGCAGTACTTC.

The V call is TRBV27, the J call TRBJ2-7, with TRBD1 matching over 9 bases. In germline, CDR1 is MNHEY, CDR2 SMNVEV (reference sequence). J lost 6 bases, V lost 5 bases, and 5 bases had no gene match. This CDR3 comprises 13 residues. The CDR3 region has the DNA TGTGCCAGCAGTCCAGGGACAGGGAGCGAGCAGTACTTC. It codes for CASSPGTGSEQYF.